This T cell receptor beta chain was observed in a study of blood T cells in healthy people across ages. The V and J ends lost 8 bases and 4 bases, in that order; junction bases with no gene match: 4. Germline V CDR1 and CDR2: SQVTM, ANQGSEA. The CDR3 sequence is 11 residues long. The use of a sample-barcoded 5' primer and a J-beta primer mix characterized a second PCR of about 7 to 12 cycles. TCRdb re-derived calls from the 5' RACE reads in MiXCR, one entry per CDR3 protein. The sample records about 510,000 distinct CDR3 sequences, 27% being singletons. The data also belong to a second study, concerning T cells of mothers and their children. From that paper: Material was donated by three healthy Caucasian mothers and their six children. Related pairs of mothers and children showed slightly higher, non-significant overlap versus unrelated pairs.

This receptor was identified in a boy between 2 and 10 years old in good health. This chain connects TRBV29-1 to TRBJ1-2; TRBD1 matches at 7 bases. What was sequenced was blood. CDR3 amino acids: CSSWDSYGYTF. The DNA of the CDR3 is TGCAGCTCCTGGGACAGCTATGGCTACACCTTC.